The source of this T cell receptor (beta chain) is a study of regulatory T cells in long-lasting Graves disease listed by TCRdb under 2021. The study in broad terms: Persistent Graves' disease was defined as persistently positive TSH receptor autoantibodies together with antithyroid drug treatment for over 5 years. Patients with persistent Graves' disease were compared with patients with newly diagnosed Graves' disease using TCR sequencing and RNA sequencing of peripheral blood. The study was registered as a clinical trial and conducted in China. TCR sequencing covered roughly 13 persistent and approximately 20 newly diagnosed Graves' disease patients, 33 samples in total. Antithyroid drugs had been taken for approximately 9.5 years on average by persistent Graves' disease patients in the clinical cohort.

On this clonotype itself: Its specific antigen is unknown. Base quality data are lacking; no much larger clone is found one base away.

Paper-wide results and their limitations: TRBV28, TRBJ1-2 and TRBJ2-5 were preferentially used in persistent disease, while TRBV20-1 and TRBJ2-1 were favored in newly diagnosed disease. Because the primary lesion, thyroid tissue, could not be accessed, the study looked at peripheral blood alone. The authors acknowledged the small sample size as a limitation that may reduce accuracy. Only the TCR beta chain was sequenced and analyzed. Lower TCR Shannon entropy and fewer highly expanded clones were observed in persistent Graves' disease patients than in newly diagnosed patients, which suggested clonal expansion. Persistent patients shared more public clonotypes among themselves (2,741) than newly diagnosed patients did (more than 850).

The CDR3 covers 13 residues, taking in both the cysteine and the phenylalanine. Only the CDR3 region is kept as DNA, spanning 39 bases read in frame from base 1. The junction carries 11 bases between V and J, which are trimmed by 1 base and 7 bases respectively. Reading the germline V gene (reference sequence) gives CDR1 SGHKS and CDR2 YYEKEE. Taken with the paper, the label for time point translates to: persistent/refractory GD, antithyroid drugs over 5 years with positive TRAb. RNA was extracted from PBMCs in TRIzol for both TCR sequencing and RNA sequencing. Graves' disease was diagnosed according to American Thyroid Association guidelines. Recruitment of patients was carried out at an endocrinology department in Xi'an, China. Each patient gave 7 to 9.5 milliliters of peripheral blood, collected in an EDTA anticoagulant tube. Ficoll Paque Plus density gradient separation was used to isolate PBMCs, and no additional T cell sorting was done. An Agilent 2100 Bioanalyzer and agarose gel were used to check RNA quality, and a NanoDrop 2000 was used to measure RNA concentration.

Libraries were constructed by multiplex PCR. Instrument on record: Illumina HiSeq 4000. iRepertoire HTBI primers and Arm-PCR amplification of CDR3 regions were used to construct TCR beta libraries. Before sequencing, the PCR products underwent gel purification. The study's own analysis went as follows. Gene usage analysis of CDR3 amino acid clonotypes relied on the 60 or so TRBV and more than twelve TRBJ segments identified across samples. Filtered high-quality paired reads were merged into contigs using COPE and FqMerger. BLAST was used to align contigs to the IMGT TRBV, TRBD and TRBJ reference genes, and CDR3 was defined following IMGT. Highly expanded clones were defined as clonotypes with a frequency above 0.1%. Repertoire diversity was measured by Shannon entropy, and V-J evenness by the Gini coefficient. A clonotype found in more than one individual was treated as public. TCRdb cleaned the public reads at Q25 with fastp, built clones with MiXCR and kept in-frame beta chains. Every distinct CDR3 protein forms one entry, paired with its most common genes and DNA. The authors' filters were not applied to this entry. Here the sample has more than 650,000 distinct CDR3 sequences; 30% occur a single time. The top ten clones comprise about two fifths of the sample.

The sequence came from a female donor with Graves disease. The specimen comprised peripheral blood mononuclear cells (PBMCs), sampled when the disease was refractory, from a patient treated with antithyroid drugs. This chain joins TRBV5-5 to TRBJ2-5; confidence is insufficient to name the D gene. The CDR3 in this case is CASSLTVGVTQYF. The bases are TGTGCCAGCAGCTTGACCGTGGGCGTGACCCAGTACTTC.